These 3 T cell receptor beta chains were all obtained from the same sample, sequenced in a study of cytomegalovirus exposure and HLA in healthy donors. The PCR had 60 Vbeta and 13 Jbeta primers. The table came from immunoSEQ multiplex PCR; TCRdb's copy has only in-frame clones and leaves some out. The sample consists of approximately 150,000 clones, over 80% of them appearing once. The sequenced sample was PBMCs. These receptors came from a woman aged 30 to 39 in good health and CMV-seronegative.

The rearrangement links TRBV18 to TRBJ2-1; D gene unclear. V lost 0 bases to trimming and J lost 3 bases, with 6 bases between them. CDR3 length: 14 amino acids. Germline V gives CDR1 KGHSH, CDR2 LQKENI. The CDR3 nucleotides are TGTGCCAGCTCACCACCTTCTAGCTACAATGAGCAGTTCTTC. Protein product: CASSPPSSYNEQFF.

The rearrangement links TRBV11-3 to TRBJ2-2; D may be TRBD1 (5 bases). Germline lookup yields CDR1 SGHNT and CDR2 YENEEA. The length of the CDR3 is 16 residues. V was cut by 0 bases and J by 1 base, with 9 bases left in between. This CDR3 is CASSLDLQGNTGELFF. CDR3 sequence (DNA): TGTGCCAGCAGCTTAGATCTGCAGGGGAACACCGGGGAGCTGTTTTTT.

The chain combines TRBV19 with TRBJ2-5; 8 bases map to TRBD1. V dropped 6 bases and J dropped 3; count of bases not matched to a gene: 9. CDR1 LNHDA and CDR2 SQIVND come from the germline V gene (reference sequence). The CDR3 extends over 15 amino acids. CDR3 DNA sequence: TGTGCCAGTAGCTCTCTCAGGGGGCTTAAAGAGACCCAGTACTTC. Its protein product is CASSSLRGLKETQYF.